This T cell receptor beta chain was identified during a study of response to subunit inactivated influenza vaccine. CDR1 LNHNV and CDR2 YYDKDF come from the germline V gene (reference sequence). V lost 3 bases to trimming and J lost 0 bases; unmatched junction nucleotides: 6. This CDR3 comprises 16 residues. TCRdb processed the RT-PCR reads anew with MiXCR; each CDR3 protein has one entry. This table holds hundreds of thousands of distinct CDR3 sequences, over 9% found once. This sample was also put to use in a study of T cells expressing NK-cell markers. Turning to that study: TCR beta cDNA was generated via 5'RACE template switching incorporating UMIs. It was sorted CD3+CD56+NKG2C+, CD3+CD56+NKG2C- and CD3+CD56-NKG2C+ T cells that supplied the TCR beta repertoires. There were seven HCMV-seropositive donors and one seronegative donor among the eight sequenced. NKG2C+ dominant clonotype frequencies in roughly six donors were roughly 1.0-7.5% of CD8+ T cells. These clonotypes also led the CD3+CD56-NKG2C+ fraction in several donors.

The TCR comes from a man between 50 and 59 years old who received an inactivated influenza vaccine. The sample was PBMCs from blood, taken on the day of vaccination. This rearrangement joins TRBV15 to TRBJ2-3; 7 nucleotides align to TRBD1. CDR3 nucleotides: TGTGCCACCAGCAGCTTGGACAGGCCGAGCACAGATACGCAGTATTTT. Its protein is CATSSLDRPSTDTQYF.